One sample yielded the 11 T cell receptor beta chains listed below, sequenced in a study of blood T cell repertoires in COVID-19. Measured with immunoSEQ multiplex PCR; TCRdb has only the in-frame clones, and not every one. The sample gives some 460,000 clones, 87% of which show up once; about 0.7% is in the top ten. Material: PBMCs or T cells enriched from blood (not recorded which). Every receptor here comes from a woman between 18 and 29 years old who had recovered from COVID-19.

The V call is TRBV5-4, the J call TRBJ1-2, with 7 nucleotides matching TRBD1. The CDR3 has 15 amino acids. Per germline, CDR1 SGHNT and CDR2 YYREEE (reference sequence). V gave up 0 bases and J gave up 2 bases; unmatched junction bases: 4. The CDR3 protein is CASSLGQGENYGYTF. CDR3 DNA sequence: TGTGCCAGCAGCTTGGGACAGGGAGAAAACTATGGCTACACCTTC.

The rearrangement links TRBV18 to TRBJ1-2, with D tentatively TRBD1 (6 bases). The CDR3 sequence is 15 residues long. The ends were cut back, 0 bases at V and 4 bases at J, with 12 bases in the middle. Germline V gene lookup returns CDR1 KGHSH and CDR2 LQKENI. The CDR3 sequence is CASSPPISGAYGYTF. In nucleotides, the CDR3 is TGTGCCAGCTCACCACCGATATCAGGGGCCTATGGCTACACCTTC.

This sequence joins TRBV4-1 and TRBJ2-3; the match to TRBD1 covers 9 bases. Germline CDR1 reads MGHRA; CDR2 reads YSYEKL. The trim removed 7 bases at V and 4 bases at J, leaving 6 bases unmatched. The CDR3 contains 14 residues. CDR3 sequence reads: CASKRDREADTQYF. For the CDR3, the DNA is TGCGCCAGCAAACGGGACAGGGAGGCAGATACGCAGTATTTT.

The rearrangement joins TRBV5-4 to TRBJ2-3; TRBD2 matches 15 bases. Germline trimming cut 0 bases from V and 4 bases from J; bases unmatched to any gene: 3. CDR3 length equals 17 residues. The germline V gene encodes CDR1 SGHNT and CDR2 YYREEE (reference sequence). The CDR3, as DNA: TGTGCCAGCAGCTTGGGGACTAGCGGGAGGGGGCCAGATACGCAGTATTTT. Translation gives CASSLGTSGRGPDTQYF.

This clone was counted many times. J is TRBJ1-1 and V is TRBV19; 7 bases are a match to TRBD1. Germline trimming cut 9 bases from V and 4 bases from J; bases unmatched to any gene: 8. This CDR3 is 13 amino acids long. Germline V gives CDR1 LNHDA, CDR2 SQIVND (reference sequence). The CDR3 DNA follows: TGTGCCAGCGGGGGACAGCAATTCACTGAAGCTTTCTTT. Translation gives CASGGQQFTEAFF.

The chain has TRBV5-1 and TRBJ2-3, with D uncertain. This CDR3 has 14 residues. Trimming removed 9 bases at V and 0 bases at J, with 14 bases between. Germline V gene lookup returns CDR1 SGHRS and CDR2 YFSETQ. DNA for the CDR3: TGCGCCACCAGTACTATGGAGAGCACAGATACGCAGTATTTT. Its protein product is CATSTMESTDTQYF.

The chain links TRBV5-1 to TRBJ2-5; the match to TRBD2 covers 15 bases. J lost 3 bases, V lost 3 bases, and 9 bases had no gene match. The CDR3 totals 18 residues. The germline CDR1 and CDR2 sequences are SGHRS and YFSETQ. The chain's CDR3 is CASSSGLAGGLEEETQYF. CDR3 bases: TGCGCCAGCAGCTCCGGACTAGCGGGGGGGTTAGAAGAAGAGACCCAGTACTTC.

The gene calls are TRBV30 and TRBJ2-2; possibly TRBD1 for D (6 bases). Germline assignment: CDR1 GTSNPN and CDR2 SVGIG (reference sequence). Trimming removed 3 bases from V and 2 bases from J, with 10 bases in between. The CDR3 has 14 amino acids. The DNA for the CDR3 is TGTGCCTGGAGCCCACAGGGAAACACCGGGGAGCTGTTTTTT. Translated, it gives CAWSPQGNTGELFF.

About this clone: An end of the junction does not agree with germline; a read error may underlie this. V and J are TRBV3-1 (or the pseudogene TRBV3-2) and TRBJ2-7; D is possibly TRBD1 (6 bases). The CDR3 spans 15 residues. CDR1 and CDR2 from the germline V gene are LGHDT and YNNKEL (reference sequence). CDR3 DNA: TGTGCCAGCAGCCACAAGACTCGGGACAAAAACGGGCAGGCCTTC. Translation: CASSHKTRDKNGQAF.

A word on this clone: An end of the junction differs from the germline gene, which may be a read error. The genes are TRBV3-1 (or the pseudogene TRBV3-2) and TRBJ2-7, with 8 bases aligning to TRBD1. Germline V CDR1 and CDR2: LGHDT, YNNKEL (reference sequence). The CDR3 length is 14 residues. This CDR3 is CASSRGQDAYAQYF. In nucleotides, the CDR3 is TGTGCCAGCAGCCGGGGACAGGACGCCTACGCGCAGTACTTC.

The rearrangement joins TRBV18 to TRBJ2-3; D not resolved. This CDR3 has 16 residues. The germline CDR1 and CDR2 sequences are KGHSH and LQKENI. Trimming removed 3 bases from V and 0 bases from J, with 13 bases in between. Here the CDR3 reads CASSPLAKTSTDTQYF. CDR3 nucleotide sequence: TGTGCCAGCTCACCCCTTGCGAAAACTAGCACAGATACGCAGTATTTT.